This T cell receptor beta chain was recorded in a study of blood T cell repertoires in COVID-19. Study-level background: There were acute and convalescent COVID-19 samples, and they came from the United States, Italy and Spain. PBMCs, B-cell-depleted T cells, or T cells provided the cDNA or gDNA that made up the material.

Original processing methods: Reference gene primer amplification yielded estimated nucleated cell counts. Libraries were prepared by immunoSEQ multiplex PCR; TCRdb keeps only in-frame clonotypes and omits some of them. Clone size and the V and J calls come from that table; the DNA yielded D and trimming. The repertoire includes some 140,000 clones, about 87% of them detected once, and about 2.5% sits in the top ten. This CDR3 comprises 14 residues. With 5 bases clipped from V and 3 bases from J, the junction kept 5 bases outside the gene matches. Germline lookup yields CDR1 SGHTA and CDR2 FQGNSA. This clonotype was sampled from a man aged 50-59 years with active COVID-19. Source material: peripheral blood. V is TRBV7-2 and J is TRBJ2-3; 7 bases line up with TRBD1. CDR3: CASSPWTGTDTQYF. In nucleotides, the CDR3 is TGTGCCAGCAGCCCTTGGACAGGAACAGATACGCAGTATTTT.